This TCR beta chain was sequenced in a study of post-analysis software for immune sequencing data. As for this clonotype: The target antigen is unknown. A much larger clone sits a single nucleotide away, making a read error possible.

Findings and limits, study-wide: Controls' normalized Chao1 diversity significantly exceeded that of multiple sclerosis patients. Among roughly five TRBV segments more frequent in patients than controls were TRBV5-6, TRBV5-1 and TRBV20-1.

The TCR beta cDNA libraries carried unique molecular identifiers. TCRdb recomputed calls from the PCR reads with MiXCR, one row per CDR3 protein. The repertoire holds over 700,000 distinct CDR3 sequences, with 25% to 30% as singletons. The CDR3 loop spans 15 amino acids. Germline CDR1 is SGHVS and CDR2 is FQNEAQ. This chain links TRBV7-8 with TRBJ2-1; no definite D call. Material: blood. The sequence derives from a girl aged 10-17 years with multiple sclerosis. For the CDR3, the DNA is TGTACCAGCCGCGAGCTGGAGAGCTCCTACAATGAGCAGTTCTTC. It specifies CTSRELESSYNEQFF.